The present T cell receptor beta chain was sequenced within a study of shared clonotypes between healthy human individuals. A word on this clone: The antigen is unknown.

The length of the CDR3 is 13 residues. Germline CDR1 is MNHEY and CDR2 is SMNVEV (reference sequence). V was pared by 5 bases and J by 2 bases, with 9 bases between. The protocol was immunoSEQ multiplex PCR, while the TCRdb copy is restricted to in-frame clones and leaves out a portion. Of about 1.5 million clones in the sample, approximately 97% were seen once. Notes on the study in general: The diversity represented, both genetic and in exposure history, was limited by few donors.

The receptor was derived from a young man in good health. Sequencing was done on a sample of naive CD4+ T cells sorted from blood. Subset described: CD45RA+ positively selected. This sequence joins TRBV27 and TRBJ1-1; D may be TRBD1 (5 bases). This chain's CDR3 is CASSRGFNTEAFF. The CDR3 DNA reads as TGTGCCAGCAGTAGGGGTTTCAACACTGAAGCTTTCTTT.